This paragraph covers one TCR beta chain sequence. Antigen unknown. Libraries were made from TCR beta cDNA, and they carried unique molecular identifiers. TCRdb reprocessed the PCR reads with MiXCR, giving one entry per CDR3 protein. The sample includes hundreds of thousands of distinct CDR3 sequences, less than 35% of them seen just once. CDR3 length: 13 amino acids. CDR1 and CDR2 from the germline V gene are LNHNV and YYDKDF (reference sequence). Trimming pared 3 bases from V and 9 bases from J, leaving 9 bases between. This sample stems from a study of post-analysis software for immune sequencing data. Study-wide results and limits: Four or five TRBV segments were more frequent in patients than controls; TRBV5-6, TRBV5-1 and TRBV20-1 belonged to this group. There was significantly lower normalized Chao1 diversity in multiple sclerosis patients than in controls.

The sequence was collected from a girl between 10 and 17 years old with multiple sclerosis. The genes are TRBV15 and TRBJ1-6; D ambiguous. The sample comprised blood. The chain's CDR3 is CATSSGRGSPLHF. The CDR3 DNA follows: TGTGCCACCAGCAGCGGTCGCGGTTCACCCCTCCACTTT.